This T cell receptor (beta chain) was sequenced in a study of spatial heterogeneity in lung cancer. This clonotype was seen repeatedly, ten times or more. With 2 bases removed from V and 1 base from J, the gap between germline ends came to 13 bases. Germline V gives CDR1 SGHDT, CDR2 YYEEEE. The CDR3 length is 15 residues. Via MiXCR, TCRdb re-called the 5' RACE reads, giving one row per CDR3 protein. The table includes over 7,000 distinct CDR3 sequences, 9.7% detected once. Time point meaning: sample taken at primary tumor resection. The approximately 67 donors had untreated early-stage non-small cell lung cancer.

The source was normal lung tissue next to the tumor, collected at surgery. The chain has TRBV5-6 and TRBJ2-7; D assignment may be TRBD1 or TRBD2 (5 bases each). The TCR originated in a male donor with early-stage non-small cell lung cancer. CDR3 bases: TGTGCCAGCAGCTTCCCGGGGCCTCTGTCCTACGAGCAGTACTTC. Protein product: CASSFPGPLSYEQYF.